The source of this T cell receptor beta chain is a study of neurological immune-mediated disorders. Time point noted: longitudinal time-point 3. One entry per CDR3 protein, called by TCRdb with MiXCR from the 5' RACE reads. The sample carries about 81,000 distinct CDR3 sequences, around 4.7% recorded once. This clonotype was picked up many times. The CDR3 has 15 residues. J gave up 2 bases and V 5 bases, and 7 bases lay outside the gene matches. From germline, CDR1 is SGHVS and CDR2 FNYEAQ. Sequenced sample: PBMCs. The V and J genes are TRBV7-6 and TRBJ2-3, with 7 bases matching TRBD1. The receptor comes from an older woman with multiple sclerosis. The CDR3 is CASSRGQTLTDTQYF. In nucleotides, the CDR3 is TGTGCCAGCAGCCGGGGACAGACTCTCACAGATACGCAGTATTTT. The whole variable domain, filled in from reference TRBV7-6 and TRBJ2-3, reads GAGVSQSPRYKVTKRGQDVALRCDPISGHVSLYWYRQALGQGPEFLTYFNYEAQQDKSGLPNDRFSAERPEGSISTLTIQRTEQRDSAMYRCASSRGQTLTDTQYFGPGTRLTVL.